This T cell receptor beta chain emerged from a study of T cells in Graves' hyperthyroidism and ophthalmopathy. Study as a whole: The blood sample was taken at first diagnosis, before treatment began. Regarding the study as a whole: Patients with ophthalmopathy were separated from those with stable hyperthyroidism by a 13 V-J model.

Ophthalmopathy in the patients scored at least 3 on Clinical Activity Score and at least 4 on NOSPECS grade, lasting under 3 months. It was roughly 10 ml of fresh peripheral blood that supplied the PBMCs. Using RNA transcripts as the source, TCR beta CDR3 regions were amplified. The HTBI primer set was used in a first-round RT-PCR of the TCR CDR3. MiXCR was run by TCRdb on the multiplex PCR reads, yielding one entry per CDR3 protein. This sample has around 620,000 distinct CDR3 sequences, with around 14% found just once. The germline gives CDR1 MGHRA, CDR2 YSYEKL. V was trimmed by 3 bases and J by 1 base, leaving 15 bases between them. The CDR3 loop spans 16 amino acids. This clonotype was seen only a few times. As yet, its antigen is unknown.

The sequenced material came from blood. The gene calls are TRBV4-1 and TRBJ1-1, with no clear D. The TCR originated in a woman aged 18 to 35 with Graves' ophthalmopathy. The CDR3 spells CASSHPTGSPNTEAFF. CDR3 in DNA: TGCGCCAGCAGCCACCCAACGGGCAGTCCGAACACTGAAGCTTTCTTT.